This TCR beta chain appears in the sequencing data of a study of a mutant IDH1 vaccine in newly diagnosed glioma. Study-wide results and limits: Induction of immune responses by the vaccine occurred in approximately 93% of patients.

Regarding this clone: The antigen is unknown.

Sample time point: week 5, during vaccination. One vaccine dose held 300 ug of mutant IDH1 20-mer peptide and came with topical imiquimod. Some clones are missing from TCRdb's copy, which holds only in-frame ones; the method was immunoSEQ multiplex PCR. The sample carries approximately 76,000 clones, roughly 90% recorded once. The origin of this receptor is a woman between 45 and 60 years old with glioma. Here the sequenced sample was PBMCs, taken from a glioma patient whose treatment included an IDH1 peptide vaccine.

This CDR3 is CASSSTRDFNEKLFF. CDR3 DNA: TGCGCCAGCAGCTCGACCAGGGATTTCAATGAAAAACTGTTTTTT. V and J are TRBV5-1 and TRBJ1-4; perhaps TRBD1 as D (5 bases). CDR1 is SGHRS and CDR2 is YFSETQ in the germline V gene. The CDR3 contains 15 residues. V lost 3 bases, J lost 5 bases, and 14 bases lay in between.